The TCR beta chain under discussion was sequenced for a study of regulatory T cells in long-lasting Graves disease. As to this clonotype: The antigen remains undetermined.

The CDR3 runs 15 residues. The germline V and J ends were trimmed by 2 bases and 4 bases, with 11 bases remaining between them. Germline assignment: CDR1 SGHTA and CDR2 FQGNSA. Time point indicated: persistent/refractory GD, antithyroid drugs over 5 years with positive TRAb. Isolated PBMC RNA provided the starting material for the TCR library. Sequencing libraries for TCR beta were prepared with iRepertoire HTBI primers and Arm-PCR of CDR3 regions. MiXCR was run by TCRdb on the multiplex PCR reads, yielding one entry per CDR3 protein. The sample contains 400,000 or so distinct CDR3 sequences, 20% to 25% of which appear only once. Findings and caveats of the study: When disease was persistent, TRBV28, TRBJ1-2 and TRBJ2-5 were the favored segments. Newly diagnosed Graves' patients had higher TCR diversity than persistent ones. Small sample size may have lowered accuracy. It was peripheral blood alone, not thyroid tissue, that was studied.

The receptor was derived from a female donor with Graves disease. The chain has TRBV7-2 and TRBJ2-2; weak D call: TRBD2 (6 bases). Sequencing was performed on peripheral blood mononuclear cells (PBMCs), taken when the disease was refractory, from a patient treated with antithyroid drugs. The CDR3 reads CASSLQTAGTGELFF. CDR3 coding DNA: TGTGCCAGCAGCTTACAAACAGCGGGCACCGGGGAGCTGTTTTTT.